The table lists the clone carrying this T cell receptor beta chain with a few counts. Its antigen remains unknown. Generation of TCR beta libraries employed quantitative 5'-RACE incorporating molecular barcodes. TCRdb fed the 5' RACE reads into MiXCR, producing one record per CDR3 protein. The profile covers about 110,000 distinct CDR3 sequences, with around 24% appearing a single time and roughly an eighth taken by the ten largest. These data come from a study of CD8 T cells in ankylosing spondylitis. Whole-study results and caveats: Enrichment of disease-linked clones was reportedly significant in matched ankylosing spondylitis synovial fluid. Certain motif variants had earlier appeared in reactive arthritis synovial fluid and blood. Ankylosing spondylitis blood appeared to be characterized by a TCR beta motif of fewer than ten highly homologous variants.

This CDR3 region has 14 residues. CDR1 is SGHDT, CDR2 YYEEEE, per germline. The junction had 4 bases not matched to a gene; V was cut back by 0 bases and J by 8 bases. The V gene is TRBV5-6, the J gene TRBJ2-1, with TRBD2 matching 8 bases. Sequenced material: synovial fluid, either unsorted or a sorted T cell fraction (not recorded which). The receptor's source is a male donor with ankylosing spondylitis. The CDR3 coding sequence is TGTGCCAGCAGCTTGGGATTAGCGGGGTATGAGCAGTTCTTC. It codes for CASSLGLAGYEQFF.